This T cell receptor (beta chain) was recovered during a study (dated by TCRdb to between 2015 and 2017). With regard to the full study: The study set out to test whether tumor-infiltrating Tregs in breast cancer get recruited from blood Tregs or are instead converted in situ from other CD4+ T cell subsets.

The cysteine opens and the phenylalanine closes a CDR3 of 16 amino acids. Left in the record is the CDR3 DNA by itself, 48 bases read in frame from the first base. CDR1 and CDR2, per the germline V gene, are SNHLY and FYNNEI. V loses 5 bases of germline sequence and J loses 0 bases, and the interval between the two ends is 14 bases. Broad study findings and their caveats: The TCR alpha and beta sequences of tumor-infiltrating Tregs showed the greatest overlap with tumor naive CD4+ T cells, followed by blood naive CD4+ T cells. The larger-cohort validation was restricted to a single TCR beta V-J rearrangement rather than whole repertoires. Tumor memory CD4+ T cell TCR gene usage was found to cluster with blood and lymph node memory CD4+ cells and with lymph node naive CD4+ cells.

Tregs were isolated as CD4+CD25+CD127-/low cells. Tregs, naive and memory CD4+ T cells from tumor, blood and ipsilateral draining lymph nodes of about five breast cancer patients underwent full-length TCR alpha and beta sequencing. Ficoll density gradient centrifugation was used to isolate mononuclear cells from either lymph nodes or roughly 50 ml of peripheral blood. Sorted cell populations were confirmed by FACS to exceed 90% purity. This clonotype was observed a few times. The specificity of this receptor is unknown. Qualities for individual bases were not recorded, and no much larger clone is one base off. Full-length TCR variable regions were amplified by 5' RACE PCR using constant-region reverse primers, and then by semi-nested PCR using Nested Universal Primer A. The ReliaPrep RNA Cell Miniprep System was used to extract total RNA, which was then reverse transcribed into 5'RACE-ready cDNA with the SMARTer RACE 5'/3' Kit. Multiplex adaptors were used to barcode the full-length TCR alpha and beta libraries, which were then sequenced on an Illumina MiSeq. The original pipeline was this. For each of nine subset-tissue groups, sequencing data from the five patients were pooled, and the groups were compared by unsupervised clustering of TCR gene usage. The Morisita-Horn index was used to calculate repertoire similarity, with shared sequences weighted according to their contribution to each repertoire. The public sequencing data were trimmed at Q25 with fastp and processed into clonotypes with MiXCR by TCRdb, which kept only in-frame beta chains. Rows matching on CDR3 protein sequence are summarized as one entry with the most common DNA and genes. TCRdb, not the authors, supplied the V and J calls. For this sample the table gives 35,000 to 50,000 distinct CDR3 sequences, of which around 20% were detected only once. Clones ranked in the top ten supply about 4.1% of the sample.

This receptor was obtained from a female donor with breast cancer. This chain joins TRBV2 to TRBJ2-1, and TRBD1 may be the D gene, going by 6 matching bases. Sequencing was performed on Tregs sorted from blood. In nucleotide form, the sequence is TGTGCCAGCAGTTCTCAGGACAGAAGCTCCTACAATGAGCAGTTCTTC. This codes for CASSSQDRSSYNEQFF.